Each of the 30 T cell receptor beta chains below was sequenced from the same sample in a study of long-term antiretroviral therapy in people with HIV. Version v3.0 of the immunoSEQ assay was performed at survey level. Assay: immunoSEQ multiplex PCR; the TCRdb copy retains only in-frame clones and omits some. The sample includes about 29,000 clones, approximately 80% of them seen just once. Sequencing used unsorted PBMCs, obtained 3 years after starting antiretroviral therapy. Source of these receptors: a middle-aged man with HIV.

This chain uses TRBV5-8 with TRBJ1-2; D unclear. V lost 3 bases to trimming and J lost 5 bases, with 14 bases between them. The CDR3 consists of 14 residues. Germline V gene data show CDR1 as SGHTS and CDR2 as YDEGEE. CDR3 residues: CASSSYSGSYGYTF. CDR3 sequence (DNA): TGTGCCAGCAGCTCATACTCCGGATCTTATGGCTACACCTTC.

This sequence joins TRBV27 and TRBJ2-7; D perhaps matches TRBD2 (5 bases). The germline CDR1 and CDR2 sequences are MNHEY and SMNVEV (reference sequence). V lost 0 bases, J lost 6 bases, and 24 bases lay in between. CDR3 size: 18 residues. The CDR3 here is CASSLSEGSSAYLGEQYF. CDR3 coding DNA: TGTGCCAGCAGTTTATCTGAGGGTTCGAGTGCGTATCTTGGCGAGCAGTACTTC.

This chain joins TRBV5-6 and TRBJ1-2; 10 nucleotides line up with TRBD1. The CDR3 sequence is 16 residues long. V dropped 4 bases and J dropped 4; count of bases not matched to a gene: 10. The V gene's germline CDR1 is SGHDT and CDR2 YYEEEE. The CDR3 bases are TGTGCCAGCAGCCCGCCCTGGGACAGGGGAAGCTATGGCTACACCTTC. This codes for CASSPPWDRGSYGYTF.

The chain links TRBV9 to TRBJ2-7; D is perhaps TRBD2 (6 bases). CDR1 SGDLS and CDR2 YYNGEE come from the germline V gene. This CDR3 contains 15 residues. Trimming pared 4 bases from V and 0 bases from J, leaving 14 bases between. This CDR3 is CASSTSGGSSYEQYF. CDR3 nucleotide sequence: TGTGCCAGCAGCACCTCCGGGGGAAGCTCCTACGAGCAGTACTTC.

This rearrangement joins TRBV7-9 to TRBJ2-3; 8 bases map to TRBD2. V lost 5 bases, J lost 0 bases, and 10 bases stayed unmatched. The CDR3 loop spans 17 amino acids. Germline CDR1 and CDR2: SEHNR and FQNEAQ (reference sequence). Here the CDR3 reads CASSKSTGGPSTDTQYF. CDR3 bases: TGTGCCAGCAGCAAAAGTACGGGGGGGCCTAGCACAGATACGCAGTATTTT.

The chain uses TRBV7-9 and TRBJ2-1, with 10 bases identical to TRBD2. The CDR3 has 17 amino acids. V shed 2 bases, J shed 0 bases, and the junction held 4 bases outside the gene matches. Germline CDR1 is SEHNR and CDR2 is FQNEAQ (reference sequence). DNA for the CDR3: TGTGCCAGCAGCTTAAGCGGGGGGGCGAGCTCCTACAATGAGCAGTTCTTC. It codes for CASSLSGGASSYNEQFF.

This rearrangement joins TRBV29-1 to TRBJ2-2, with a tentative D call TRBD2 (5 bases). The ends were cut back, 3 bases at V and 0 bases at J, with 8 bases in the middle. Germline values: CDR1 SQVTM, CDR2 ANQGSEA. There are 14 residues in the CDR3. The CDR3 protein is CSVESGTNTGELFF. The DNA of the CDR3 is TGCAGCGTTGAGTCGGGGACGAACACCGGGGAGCTGTTTTTT.

V usage is TRBV7-2 and J usage is TRBJ2-3; D may be TRBD2 (5 bases). This CDR3 has 15 residues. CDR1 is SGHTA, CDR2 FQGNSA, per germline. Trimming pared 4 bases from V and 4 bases from J, leaving 15 bases between. CDR3 sequence (DNA): TGTGCCAGCAGCTCCCTAGCATCCCAGCCAGATACGCAGTATTTT. Protein sequence: CASSSLASQPDTQYF.

The chain uses TRBV28 and TRBJ2-7; D is ambiguous. The CDR3 runs to 14 residues. In germline, CDR1 is MDHEN, CDR2 SYDVKM. V dropped 5 bases and J dropped 3 bases, with 14 bases sitting between them. CDR3 region: CASSDTALIYEQYF. DNA of the CDR3: TGTGCCAGCAGTGATACTGCCCTCATCTACGAGCAGTACTTC.

This clone has a handful of counts. The rearrangement joins TRBV11-1 to TRBJ2-1; 7 bases are shared with TRBD2. Trimming at V came to 5 bases and at J to 6 bases, leaving 13 bases not matched to a gene. Germline lookup yields CDR1 SGHAT and CDR2 FQDESV (reference sequence). The CDR3 is 16 residues long. CDR3 sequence: CASSARGLAVGNEQFF. CDR3 DNA: TGTGCCAGCAGCGCGCGTGGGCTAGCGGTGGGCAATGAGCAGTTCTTC.

V is TRBV5-1 and J is TRBJ2-3; TRBD1 might be the D (7 bases). The germline gives CDR1 SGHRS, CDR2 YFSETQ. The germline V and J ends were trimmed by 4 bases and 1 base, with 13 bases remaining between them. The CDR3 contains 15 residues. CDR3: CASSPQGGGTDTQYF. CDR3 DNA: TGCGCCAGCAGCCCCCAGGGGGGAGGCACAGATACGCAGTATTTT.

This clone was recorded a few times. The chain links TRBV2 to TRBJ2-7; 10 bases map to TRBD1. This CDR3 comprises 14 residues. With 4 bases clipped from V and 4 bases from J, the junction kept 4 bases outside the gene matches. CDR1 and CDR2 (germline): SNHLY, FYNNEI. The CDR3, as DNA: TGTGCCAGCAGTGGAAGGACAGGGGGATACGAGCAGTACTTC. This encodes CASSGRTGGYEQYF.

CDR3 amino acids: CASSRRGTTDTQYF. The DNA of the CDR3 is TGTGCCAGCAGCCGACGGGGTACCACAGATACGCAGTATTTT. The rearrangement joins TRBV6-1 to TRBJ2-3; D is possibly TRBD2 (5 bases). Germline V CDR1 and CDR2: MNHNS, SASEGT. V lost 6 bases, J lost 2 bases, and 12 bases lay in between. The CDR3 is 14 residues long.

V is TRBV5-5 and J is TRBJ2-2; 7 bases are shared with TRBD1. Germline CDR1 SGHKS, CDR2 YYEKEE (reference sequence). CDR3 length: 16 residues. V shed 7 bases, J shed 0 bases, and the junction held 9 bases outside the gene matches. The CDR3 region is CASAYSGTANTGELFF. In DNA form, the CDR3 reads TGTGCCAGCGCTTACTCCGGGACAGCGAACACCGGGGAGCTGTTTTTT.

V gene TRBV7-9 combines with J gene TRBJ1-5; no clear D gene. The CDR3 is made up of 14 amino acids. Trimming removed 5 bases from V and 0 bases from J, with 8 bases in between. CDR1 and CDR2 from the germline V gene are SEHNR and FQNEAQ (reference sequence). Here the CDR3 reads CASSPLDSNQPQHF. The DNA for the CDR3 is TGTGCCAGCAGCCCACTAGATAGCAATCAGCCCCAGCATTTT.

CDR3 coding DNA: TGTGCCAGCAGCTTTGGAGGGCTGAACACCGGGGAGCTGTTTTTT. This encodes CASSFGGLNTGELFF. The rearrangement links TRBV11-2 to TRBJ2-2; maybe TRBD2 (6 bases). The CDR3 covers 15 residues. Looked up from germline, CDR1 is SGHAT and CDR2 is FQNNGV. Trimming left V 3 bases short and J 1 base short, with 9 bases between.

A few counts support this clone. The V and J genes are TRBV5-5 and TRBJ2-7; 9 nucleotides line up with TRBD1. Germline trimming cut 1 base from V and 5 bases from J; bases unmatched to any gene: 4. This CDR3 region has 14 residues. CDR1 is SGHKS, CDR2 YYEKEE, per germline (reference sequence). This CDR3 is CASSLWDRAHEQYF. The CDR3 DNA is TGTGCCAGCAGCTTGTGGGACAGGGCGCACGAGCAGTACTTC. The complete variable domain, with remaining parts taken from reference TRBV5-5 and TRBJ2-7, reads DAGVTQSPTHLIKTRGQQVTLRCSPISGHKSVSWYQQVLGQGPQFIFQYYEKEERGRGNFPDRFSARQFPNYSSELNVNALLLGDSALYLCASSLWDRAHEQYFGPGTRLTVT.

The V and J genes are TRBV19 and TRBJ2-7; the D gene is possibly TRBD2 (5 bases). This CDR3 has 13 amino acids. Trimming left V 5 bases short and J 2 bases short, with 10 bases between. Germline V gene lookup returns CDR1 LNHDA and CDR2 SQIVND (reference sequence). The chain's CDR3 is CASSQRTAYEQYF. In DNA form, the CDR3 reads TGTGCCAGTAGTCAACGGACTGCCTACGAGCAGTACTTC.

By proportion, this clone is medium-sized. This chain links TRBV15 with TRBJ2-7; D is uncertain. The CDR3 extends over 14 amino acids. Germline loops: CDR1 LNHNV, CDR2 YYDKDF (reference sequence). The germline V and J ends were trimmed by 0 bases and 5 bases, with 11 bases remaining between them. CDR3 protein: CATSREAGKDEQYF. The CDR3 DNA reads TGTGCCACCAGCAGAGAGGCTGGGAAGGACGAGCAGTACTTC.

The rearrangement links TRBV6-4 to TRBJ2-2; perhaps D is TRBD1 or TRBD2 (5 bases each). CDR1 and CDR2 from the germline V gene are MRHNA and SNTAGT. Trimming pared 8 bases from V and 3 bases from J, leaving 13 bases between. There are 14 residues in the CDR3. CDR3 amino acids: CASSPGTDTGELFF. CDR3 sequence (DNA): TGTGCCAGCTCTCCAGGGACCGACACCGGGGAGCTGTTTTTT.

The chain carries TRBV6-4 and TRBJ2-3; possibly TRBD2 for D (5 bases). From germline, CDR1 is MRHNA and CDR2 SNTAGT. The CDR3 has 15 amino acids. Deletions cut 0 bases from V and 1 base from J, with 8 bases between. In DNA form, the CDR3 reads TGTGCCAGCAGTGACTCGGACGGGGGCACAGATACGCAGTATTTT. It translates to CASSDSDGGTDTQYF.

This clone was seen a handful of times. The chain recombines TRBV27 with TRBJ2-7; D is perhaps TRBD2 (5 bases). CDR3 length: 15 amino acids. V lost 5 bases to trimming and J lost 5 bases, with 19 bases between them. Looked up from germline, CDR1 is MNHEY and CDR2 is SMNVEV (reference sequence). For the CDR3, the DNA is TGTGCCAGCAGTCCAATGGCACCCCGGGGTAACGAGCAGTACTTC. Translated: CASSPMAPRGNEQYF.

J is TRBJ2-5 and V is TRBV4-3; D remains unclear. Deletions cut 0 bases from V and 2 bases from J, with 7 bases between. The CDR3 length is 14 residues. CDR1 and CDR2 from the germline V gene are LGHNA and YSLEER. The CDR3 sequence is CASSQDWEQETQYF. The CDR3 DNA follows: TGCGCCAGCAGCCAAGATTGGGAACAAGAGACCCAGTACTTC.

This rearrangement joins TRBV7-9 to TRBJ2-7, with TRBD2 as a possible D gene (5 bases). The CDR3 runs 11 residues. V was trimmed by 5 bases and J by 4 bases, leaving 6 bases between them. Germline CDR1 reads SEHNR; CDR2 reads FQNEAQ (reference sequence). CDR3 nucleotides: TGTGCCAGCAGCGGGAGTTACGAGCAGTACTTC. Amino acids: CASSGSYEQYF.

The chain has TRBV7-2 and TRBJ2-5; D is unclear. The V end was cut by 2 bases, the J end by 5 bases, with 9 bases between. The CDR3 contains 13 residues. The germline V gene has CDR1 SGHTA and CDR2 FQGNSA. For the CDR3, the DNA is TGTGCCAGCAGCTTACTGTCCGGGGAGACCCAGTACTTC. Translation gives CASSLLSGETQYF.

The chain combines TRBV10-2 with TRBJ1-1; unclear D gene. The CDR3 is 11 residues long. The germline V gene has CDR1 WSHSY and CDR2 SAAADI. Between the trimmed V and J ends, which lost 6 bases and 3 bases, there was a span of 5 bases. In DNA, the CDR3 is TGCGCCAGCAGACGGGACACTGAAGCTTTCTTT. It specifies CASRRDTEAFF.

This clone was observed a single time. The J gene is TRBJ2-1, the V gene TRBV18; D gene unclear. The CDR3 runs to 11 residues. Germline CDR1 reads KGHSH; CDR2 reads LQKENI. V lost 2 bases to trimming and J lost 8 bases, with 4 bases between them. The CDR3 coding sequence is TGTGCCAGCTCACCAGGGTATGAGCAGTTCTTC. Encoded protein: CASSPGYEQFF.

This rearrangement joins TRBV9 to TRBJ2-3, with a possible D match to TRBD2 (5 bases). Germline V gene lookup returns CDR1 SGDLS and CDR2 YYNGEE. V was trimmed by 6 bases and J by 0 bases, leaving 8 bases between them. The CDR3 extends over 13 amino acids. CDR3 DNA sequence: TGTGCCAGCACCGGGGTTAGCACAGATACGCAGTATTTT. Translated: CASTGVSTDTQYF.

This sequence joins TRBV10-3 and TRBJ2-5, with no clear D. The V end lost 0 bases, the J end lost 4 bases, and 6 bases lay between the germline ends. The germline CDR1 and CDR2 sequences are ENHRY and SYGVKD. The length of the CDR3 is 13 residues. The CDR3 nucleotides read TGTGCCATCAGTGAGTCGAGCGTAGAGACCCAGTACTTC. This encodes CAISESSVETQYF.

V is TRBV2 and J is TRBJ2-3; 13 bases are shared with TRBD2. V trimming: 6 bases; J trimming: 6 bases; junction bases outside the gene matches: 15. Germline loops: CDR1 SNHLY, CDR2 FYNNEI. This CDR3 region has 18 residues. CDR3 DNA: TGTGCCAGCAGAGAAACGCTTACGACTAGCGGGGGGAAGGATACGCAGTATTTT. This codes for CASRETLTTSGGKDTQYF.